This T cell receptor (beta chain) was sequenced in a study of siplizumab effects on memory and regulatory T cells. As concerns this clone: Antigen specificity is unknown.

Study-wide points: Siplizumab significantly brought down the alloreactive sequences that trace back to unstimulated CD4+ memory cells. Naive T cell populations appeared to exhibit greater diversity than memory cells and appeared to be major alloresponse contributors.

About 91,000 TCR templates were measured in each sample. The data were produced by immunoSEQ multiplex PCR, yet TCRdb's version contains in-frame clones alone and is incomplete. The sample comprises 87,000 or so clones, around 94% of which are singletons, and over 0.25% rests with the top ten. Per the germline V gene, CDR1 is SGHTA and CDR2 is FQGNSA. CDR3 size: 15 residues. After removal of 2 bases from V and 2 bases from J, the junction contained 6 bases not matched to a gene. V gene TRBV7-2 combines with J gene TRBJ2-7; TRBD1 matches 7 bases. Material for sequencing was non-Treg CD4+ T cells sorted from blood. The origin of this receptor is a human donor in good health. This CDR3 is CASSLTWTGAYEQYF. The CDR3 region has the DNA TGTGCCAGCAGCTTAACTTGGACAGGAGCCTACGAGCAGTACTTC.